This T cell receptor (beta chain) stems from a study of OX40 agonist ivuxolimab in advanced cancers. The V and J ends lost 5 bases and 7 bases, in that order; junction bases with no gene match: 9. This CDR3 region has 17 residues. Germline CDR1 LNHDA, CDR2 SQIVND (reference sequence). TCRdb's copy holds only in-frame clones and misses some; the assay was immunoSEQ multiplex PCR. The table shows some 20,000 clones, with over 75% occurring only once. With respect to this clone: What it recognizes is unknown.

Baseline, cycle 4 day 1, and cycle 7 day 1 were the blood sampling points. Study results and caveats: Partial responders at 0.1-3.0 mg/kg had among the lowest clonal expansion.

The source was CD4+ or CD8+ T cells sorted from blood, collected in a trial of the OX40 agonist ivuxolimab. The chain couples TRBV19 to TRBJ1-6; 12 nucleotides align to TRBD1. The origin of this receptor is an adult with an advanced solid tumor such as melanoma, head and neck, liver or kidney cancer. CDR3 sequence reads: CASSPRDRGLKNSPLHF. The CDR3 DNA is TGTGCCAGTAGTCCCCGGGACAGGGGGCTAAAGAATTCACCCCTCCACTTT.